This TCR beta chain was sequenced during a study of cytomegalovirus exposure and HLA in healthy donors. Across the whole study: The Caucasian-associated ancestry cluster contained 75% to 85% of the 300 to 450 genotyped donors. Study conclusions and caveats: Productive status was seen about 90% or about 30% of the time for most TCR beta V segments in an earlier analysis. A reported reduction in N-insertions relative to the approximately 640-donor mean was seen in an Asian-associated ancestry cluster in a later analysis.

About this clone: What it recognizes is unknown.

The PCR had 60 Vbeta and 13 Jbeta primers. Generated by immunoSEQ multiplex PCR, the TCRdb table keeps only in-frame clones and is missing some. The repertoire consists of approximately 130,000 clones, with about four fifths occurring once and the leading ten covering about 1%. Sequenced: PBMCs. The receptor was derived from a male donor in good health and CMV-seronegative.

Here the CDR3 reads CASSPADRANYGYTF. The CDR3 DNA reads as TGTGCCAGCAGCCCGGCGGACAGGGCTAACTATGGCTACACCTTC. The V gene is TRBV5-4, the J gene TRBJ1-2, with TRBD1 identical over 8 bases. The germline gives CDR1 SGHNT, CDR2 YYREEE (reference sequence). The CDR3 loop spans 15 amino acids. V was pared by 4 bases and J by 0 bases, with 5 bases of the junction left unmatched. Supplemented by reference TRBV5-4 and TRBJ1-2, the full variable domain reads ETGVTQSPTHLIKTRGQQVTLRCSSQSGHNTVSWYQQALGQGPQFIFQYYREEENGRGNFPPRFSGLQFPNYSSELNVNALELDDSALYLCASSPADRANYGYTFGSGTRLTVV.